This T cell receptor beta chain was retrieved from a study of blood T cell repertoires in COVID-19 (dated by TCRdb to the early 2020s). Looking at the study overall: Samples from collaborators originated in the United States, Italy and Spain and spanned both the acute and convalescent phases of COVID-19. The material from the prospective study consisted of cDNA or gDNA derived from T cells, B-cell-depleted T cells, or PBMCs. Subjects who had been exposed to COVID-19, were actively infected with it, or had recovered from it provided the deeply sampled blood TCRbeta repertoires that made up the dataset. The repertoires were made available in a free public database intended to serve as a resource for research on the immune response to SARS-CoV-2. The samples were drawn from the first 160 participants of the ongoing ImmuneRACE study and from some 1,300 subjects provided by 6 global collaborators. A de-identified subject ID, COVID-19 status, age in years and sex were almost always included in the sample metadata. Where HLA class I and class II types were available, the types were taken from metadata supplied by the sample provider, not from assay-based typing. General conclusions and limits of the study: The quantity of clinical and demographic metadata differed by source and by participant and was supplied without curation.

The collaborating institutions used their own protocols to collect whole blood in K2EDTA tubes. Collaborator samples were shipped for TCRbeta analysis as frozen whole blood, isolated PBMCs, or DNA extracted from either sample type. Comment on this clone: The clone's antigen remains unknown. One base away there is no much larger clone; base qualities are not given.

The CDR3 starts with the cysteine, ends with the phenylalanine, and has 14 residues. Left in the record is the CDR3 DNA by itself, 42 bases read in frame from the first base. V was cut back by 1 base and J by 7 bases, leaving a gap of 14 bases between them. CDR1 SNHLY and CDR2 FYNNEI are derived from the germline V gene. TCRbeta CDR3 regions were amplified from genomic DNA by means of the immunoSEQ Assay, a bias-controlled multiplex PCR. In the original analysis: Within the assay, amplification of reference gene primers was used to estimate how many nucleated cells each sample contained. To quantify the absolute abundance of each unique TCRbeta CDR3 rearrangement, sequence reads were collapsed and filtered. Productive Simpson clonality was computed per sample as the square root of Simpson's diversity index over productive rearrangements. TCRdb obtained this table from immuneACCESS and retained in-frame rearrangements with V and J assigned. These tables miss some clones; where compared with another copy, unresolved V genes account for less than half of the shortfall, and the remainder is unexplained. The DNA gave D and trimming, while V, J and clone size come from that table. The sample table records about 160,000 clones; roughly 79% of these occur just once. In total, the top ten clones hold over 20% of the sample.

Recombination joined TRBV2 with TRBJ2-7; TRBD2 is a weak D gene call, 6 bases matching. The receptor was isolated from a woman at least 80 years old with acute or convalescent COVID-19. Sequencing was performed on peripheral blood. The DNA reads TGTGCCAGCAGTGAAGTGGCGGGGTACGATGAGCAGTACTTC. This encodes CASSEVAGYDEQYF.